The sequence of this T cell receptor beta chain was determined in a study of somatic mutations in cytotoxic T cells in rheumatoid arthritis. Study details: The researchers flow-sorted some T-cell populations stained with V beta antibodies and got nearly 100% purity, and these included V beta1+ cells sequenced for TCRB. Points from the study as a whole: Slight underrepresentation of TRBV07 in rheumatoid arthritis patients was not adjusted for multiple comparisons. Antigenic targets recognized by the expanded CD8+ clones remained undetermined. Per patient, the largest CD8+ clone was found to exceed 20% of CD8+ cells in 8 of 65 cases.

The CDR3 covers 15 residues. Germline loops: CDR1 MNHEY, CDR2 SMNVEV (reference sequence). V lost 5 bases to trimming and J lost 1 base, with 13 bases between them. Measured with immunoSEQ multiplex PCR; TCRdb has only the in-frame clones, and not every one. The sample records 6,000 to 8,000 clones, roughly 71% being singletons. A remark on this clone: The antigen is unknown.

Input material: CD8+ T cells sorted from blood. The receptor comes from an adult with rheumatoid arthritis. This chain links TRBV27 with TRBJ2-3; tentatively, D is TRBD2 (6 bases). This chain's CDR3 is CASSLSGWGTDTQYF. The CDR3 DNA reads as TGTGCCAGCAGTCTAAGCGGGTGGGGCACAGATACGCAGTATTTT.